This T cell receptor beta chain was observed in a study of CD8 T cells in Susac syndrome. An amount of RNA that ranged from roughly 0.45 to 1 ug was reverse transcribed with random hexamers. Using its own MiXCR run on the immunoSEQ multiplex PCR reads, TCRdb lists one record per CDR3 protein. The sample lists some 120,000 distinct CDR3 sequences, roughly 94% occurring once. Negative isolation was used for CD8+ and CD4+ T cells, and FACS enrichment was applied to TEMRA cells. The sample taken for sequencing was CD4+ T cells from PBMCs. This clonotype was sampled from a human donor with multiple sclerosis.

CDR3 nucleotide sequence: TGTGCCAGTAGTATAGCCCCAACACGGAGCTCCTACGAGCAGTACTTC. Translated: CASSIAPTRSSYEQYF. The chain joins TRBV19 to TRBJ2-7; D is undetermined. This CDR3 region has 16 residues. Trimming left V 1 base short and J 0 bases short, with 13 bases between. The germline gives CDR1 LNHDA, CDR2 SQIVND (reference sequence). The whole variable domain, filled in from reference TRBV19 and TRBJ2-7, reads DGGITQSPKYLFRKEGQNVTLSCEQNLNHDAMYWYRQDPGQGLRLIYYSQIVNDFQKGDIAEGYSVSREKKESFPLTVTSAQKNPTAFYLCASSIAPTRSSYEQYFGPGTRLTVT.